This T cell receptor beta chain was retrieved from a study of OX40 agonist ivuxolimab in advanced cancers. On this clone: Its cognate antigen is unknown.

General study points: Clonal expansion from baseline to week 6 occurred in both CD4+ and CD8+ T cells.

Produced via immunoSEQ multiplex PCR; TCRdb's table is partial and in-frame only. The sample lists fewer than 25,000 clones; roughly 70% were seen once. Germline V gene data show CDR1 as MNHEY and CDR2 as SMNVEV (reference sequence). The length of the CDR3 is 15 residues. V gave up 0 bases and J gave up 1 base; unmatched junction bases: 0. The specimen comprised CD4+ or CD8+ T cells sorted from blood, sampled in a trial of the OX40 agonist ivuxolimab. The clonotype was recovered from an adult with an advanced solid tumor such as melanoma, head and neck, liver or kidney cancer. J is TRBJ2-5 and V is TRBV27, with 9 nucleotides matching TRBD2. The CDR3 protein is CASSLSTSGQETQYF. The CDR3 DNA reads as TGTGCCAGCAGTTTATCGACTAGCGGCCAAGAGACCCAGTACTTC.